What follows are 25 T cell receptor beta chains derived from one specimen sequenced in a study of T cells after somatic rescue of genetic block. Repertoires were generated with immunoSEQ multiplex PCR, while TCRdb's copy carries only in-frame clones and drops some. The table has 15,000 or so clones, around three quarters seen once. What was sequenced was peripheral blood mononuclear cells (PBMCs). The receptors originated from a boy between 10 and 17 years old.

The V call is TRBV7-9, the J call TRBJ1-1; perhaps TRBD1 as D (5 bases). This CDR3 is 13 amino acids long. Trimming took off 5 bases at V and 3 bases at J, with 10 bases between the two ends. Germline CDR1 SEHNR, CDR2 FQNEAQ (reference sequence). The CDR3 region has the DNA TGTGCCAGCAGCAAGCAGGGTTACACTGAAGCTTTCTTT. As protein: CASSKQGYTEAFF.

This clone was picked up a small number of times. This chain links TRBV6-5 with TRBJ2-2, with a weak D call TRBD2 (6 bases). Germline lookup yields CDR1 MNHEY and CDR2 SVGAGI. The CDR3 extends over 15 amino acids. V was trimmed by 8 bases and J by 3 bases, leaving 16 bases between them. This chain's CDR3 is CASLNGAGHTGELFF. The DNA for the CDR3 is TGTGCCAGCCTAAATGGAGCGGGCCACACCGGGGAGCTGTTTTTT.

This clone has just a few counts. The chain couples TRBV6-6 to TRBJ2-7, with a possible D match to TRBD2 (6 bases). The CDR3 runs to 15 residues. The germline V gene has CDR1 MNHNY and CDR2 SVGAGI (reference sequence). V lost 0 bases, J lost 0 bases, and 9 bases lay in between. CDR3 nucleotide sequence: TGTGCCAGCAGTTACTCGTACGGGAGCTCCTACGAGCAGTACTTC. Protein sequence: CASSYSYGSSYEQYF.

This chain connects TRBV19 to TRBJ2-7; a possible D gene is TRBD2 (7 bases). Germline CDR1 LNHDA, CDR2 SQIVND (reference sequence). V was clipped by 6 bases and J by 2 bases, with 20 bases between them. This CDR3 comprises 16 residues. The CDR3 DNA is TGTGCCAGTAGGGGTCTTTGGGGAGGGGGAACCTACGAGCAGTACTTC. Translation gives CASRGLWGGGTYEQYF.

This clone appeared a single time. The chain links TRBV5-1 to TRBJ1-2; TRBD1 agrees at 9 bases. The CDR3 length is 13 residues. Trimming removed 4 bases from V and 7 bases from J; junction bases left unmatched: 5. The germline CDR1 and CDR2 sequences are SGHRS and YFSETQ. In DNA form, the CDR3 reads TGCGCCAGCAGCGAGGGACAGGGATTTGGCTACACCTTC. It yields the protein CASSEGQGFGYTF.

In DNA, the CDR3 is TGCGCCAGCAGCTTGGGTAGTAAAGCTTTCTTT. Translating gives CASSLGSKAFF. The gene calls are TRBV5-1 and TRBJ1-1; D is unclear. V lost 0 bases and J lost 9, with 6 bases in between. This CDR3 is 11 amino acids long. From germline, CDR1 is SGHRS and CDR2 YFSETQ.

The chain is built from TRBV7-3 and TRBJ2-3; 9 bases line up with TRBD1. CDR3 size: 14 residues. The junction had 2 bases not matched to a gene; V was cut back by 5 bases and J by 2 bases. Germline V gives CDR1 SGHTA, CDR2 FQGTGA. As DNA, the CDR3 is TGTGCCAGCAGCCCACAGGGGGCCACAGATACGCAGTATTTT. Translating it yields CASSPQGATDTQYF.

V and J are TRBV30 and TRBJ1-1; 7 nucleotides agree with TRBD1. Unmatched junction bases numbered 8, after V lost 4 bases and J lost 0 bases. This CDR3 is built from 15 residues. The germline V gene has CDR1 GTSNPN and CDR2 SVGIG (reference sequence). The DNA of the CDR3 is TGTGCCTGGAACCGAAACAGGGGAATGAACACTGAAGCTTTCTTT. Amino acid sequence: CAWNRNRGMNTEAFF.

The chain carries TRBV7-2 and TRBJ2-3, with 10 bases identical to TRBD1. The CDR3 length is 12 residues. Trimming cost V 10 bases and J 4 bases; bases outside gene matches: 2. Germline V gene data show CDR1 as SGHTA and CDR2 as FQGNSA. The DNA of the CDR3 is TGTGCCACGGACAGGGGGGCAGATACGCAGTATTTT. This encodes CATDRGADTQYF.

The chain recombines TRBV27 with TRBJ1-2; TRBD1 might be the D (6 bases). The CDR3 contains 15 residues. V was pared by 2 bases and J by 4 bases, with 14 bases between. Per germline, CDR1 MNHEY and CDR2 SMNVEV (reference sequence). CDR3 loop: CASSLDLGGGYGYTF. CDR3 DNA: TGTGCCAGCAGTTTAGACCTAGGGGGGGGCTATGGCTACACCTTC.

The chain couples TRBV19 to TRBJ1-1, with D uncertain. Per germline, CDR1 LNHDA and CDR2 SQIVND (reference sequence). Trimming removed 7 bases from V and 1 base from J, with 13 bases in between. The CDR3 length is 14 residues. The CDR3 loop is CASIAPAENTEAFF. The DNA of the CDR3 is TGTGCCAGTATAGCTCCCGCAGAGAACACTGAAGCTTTCTTT. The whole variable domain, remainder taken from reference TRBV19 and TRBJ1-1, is DGGITQSPKYLFRKEGQNVTLSCEQNLNHDAMYWYRQDPGQGLRLIYYSQIVNDFQKGDIAEGYSVSREKKESFPLTVTSAQKNPTAFYLCASIAPAENTEAFFGQGTRLTVV.

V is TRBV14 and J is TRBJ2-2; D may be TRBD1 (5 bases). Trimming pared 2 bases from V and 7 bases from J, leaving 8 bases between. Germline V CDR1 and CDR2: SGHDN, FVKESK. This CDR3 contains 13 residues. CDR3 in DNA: TGTGCCAGCAGCCAACAGGGTATCGGGGAGCTGTTTTTT. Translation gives CASSQQGIGELFF.

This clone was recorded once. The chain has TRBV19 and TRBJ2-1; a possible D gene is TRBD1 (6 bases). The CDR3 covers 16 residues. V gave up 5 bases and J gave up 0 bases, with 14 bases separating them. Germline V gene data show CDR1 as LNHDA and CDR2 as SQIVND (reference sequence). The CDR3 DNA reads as TGTGCCAGTAGTGCGCCGGACAGCGGCTCCTACAATGAGCAGTTCTTC. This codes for CASSAPDSGSYNEQFF.

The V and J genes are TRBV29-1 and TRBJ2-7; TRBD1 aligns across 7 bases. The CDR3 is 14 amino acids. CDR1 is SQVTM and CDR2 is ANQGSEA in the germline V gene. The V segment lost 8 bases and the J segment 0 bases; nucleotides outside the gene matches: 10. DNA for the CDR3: TGCAGCATAACCGGGACAGAGAGCTCCTACGAGCAGTACTTC. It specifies CSITGTESSYEQYF.

CDR3 DNA sequence: TGTGCCAGCAGTCCTTGGGGACCGGGACAGGCCGTATTCTTAGCCAAAAACATTCAGTACTTC. Amino acid sequence: CASSPWGPGQAVFLAKNIQYF. The chain links TRBV27 to TRBJ2-4; TRBD1 agrees at 8 bases. Trimming removed 5 bases from V and 0 bases from J; junction bases left unmatched: 21. Looked up from germline, CDR1 is MNHEY and CDR2 is SMNVEV (reference sequence). This CDR3 spans 21 amino acids.

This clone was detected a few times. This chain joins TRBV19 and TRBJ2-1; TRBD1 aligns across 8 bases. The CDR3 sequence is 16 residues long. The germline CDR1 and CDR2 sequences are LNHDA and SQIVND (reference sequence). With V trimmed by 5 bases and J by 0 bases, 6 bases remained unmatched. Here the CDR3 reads CASSPLDRGSYNEQFF. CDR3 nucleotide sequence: TGTGCCAGTAGTCCCTTAGACAGGGGCTCCTACAATGAGCAGTTCTTC.

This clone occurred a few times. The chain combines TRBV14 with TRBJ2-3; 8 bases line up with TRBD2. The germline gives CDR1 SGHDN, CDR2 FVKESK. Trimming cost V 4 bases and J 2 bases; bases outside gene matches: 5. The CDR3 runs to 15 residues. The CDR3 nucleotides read TGTGCCAGCAGCCTCCGACTAGCGATCACAGATACGCAGTATTTT. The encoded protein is CASSLRLAITDTQYF.

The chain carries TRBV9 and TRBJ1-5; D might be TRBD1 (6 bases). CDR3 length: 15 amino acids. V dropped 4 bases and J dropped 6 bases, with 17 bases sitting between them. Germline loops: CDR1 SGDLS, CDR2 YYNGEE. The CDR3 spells CASSLWGGRGQPQHF. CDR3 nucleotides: TGTGCCAGCAGCTTGTGGGGGGGGCGAGGTCAGCCCCAGCATTTT.

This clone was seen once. The CDR3 DNA follows: TGTGCCTGGAGTGCAGGGCAACACGAGCAGTACTTC. This gives the protein CAWSAGQHEQYF. This chain links TRBV30 with TRBJ2-7; a possible D gene is TRBD1 (5 bases). This CDR3 comprises 12 residues. Trimming cost V 1 base and J 5 bases, with 9 bases left between them. Germline CDR1 and CDR2: GTSNPN and SVGIG (reference sequence).

The CDR3 DNA follows: TGTGCCAGCAGTCCCCTTTGGGGGACCGTTCAGCCCCAGCATTTT. Protein product: CASSPLWGTVQPQHF. The gene calls are TRBV28 and TRBJ1-5, with D possibly TRBD1 on 5 matching bases. The germline V gene has CDR1 MDHEN and CDR2 SYDVKM. The CDR3 contains 15 residues. V shed 5 bases and J shed 6 bases, with 17 bases lying between them.

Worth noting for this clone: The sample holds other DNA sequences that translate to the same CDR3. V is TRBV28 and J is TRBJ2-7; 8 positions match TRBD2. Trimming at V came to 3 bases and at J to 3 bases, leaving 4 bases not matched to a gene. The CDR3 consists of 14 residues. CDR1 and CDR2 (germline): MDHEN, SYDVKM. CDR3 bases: TGTGCCAGCAGTTTGATCGGGACTAGCTACGAGCAGTACTTC. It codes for CASSLIGTSYEQYF. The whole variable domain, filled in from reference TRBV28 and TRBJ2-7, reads DVKVTQSSRYLVKRTGEKVFLECVQDMDHENMFWYRQDPGLGLRLIYFSYDVKMKEKGDIPEGYSVSREKKERFSLILESASTNQTSMYLCASSLIGTSYEQYFGPGTRLTVT.

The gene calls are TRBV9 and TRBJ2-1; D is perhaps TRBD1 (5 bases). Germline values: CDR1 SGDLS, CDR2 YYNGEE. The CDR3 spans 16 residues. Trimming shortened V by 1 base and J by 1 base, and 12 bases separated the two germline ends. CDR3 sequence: CASSVRGTPSYNEQFF. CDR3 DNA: TGTGCCAGCAGCGTAAGGGGCACTCCTTCCTACAATGAGCAGTTCTTC. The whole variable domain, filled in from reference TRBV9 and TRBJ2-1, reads DSGVTQTPKHLITATGQRVTLRCSPRSGDLSVYWYQQSLDQGLQFLIQYYNGEERAKGNILERFSAQQFPDLHSELNLSSLELGDSALYFCASSVRGTPSYNEQFFGPGTRLTVL.

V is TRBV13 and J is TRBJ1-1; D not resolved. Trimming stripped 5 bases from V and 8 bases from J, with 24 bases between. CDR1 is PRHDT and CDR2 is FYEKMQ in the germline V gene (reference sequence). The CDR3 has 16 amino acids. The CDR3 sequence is CASSPKAPGLLREAFF. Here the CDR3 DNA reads TGTGCCAGCAGCCCAAAGGCCCCCGGACTGTTACGGGAAGCTTTCTTT.

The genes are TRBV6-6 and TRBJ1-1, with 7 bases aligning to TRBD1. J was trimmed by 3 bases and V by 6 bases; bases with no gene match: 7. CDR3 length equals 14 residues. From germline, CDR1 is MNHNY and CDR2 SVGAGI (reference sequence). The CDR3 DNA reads TGTGCCAGCAGGCCCGGACAGGTAGACACTGAAGCTTTCTTT. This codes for CASRPGQVDTEAFF.

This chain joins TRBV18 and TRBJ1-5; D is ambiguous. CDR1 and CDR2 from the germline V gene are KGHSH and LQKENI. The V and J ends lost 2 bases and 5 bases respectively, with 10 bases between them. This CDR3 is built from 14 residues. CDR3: CASSPDFPYQPQHF. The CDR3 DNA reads TGTGCCAGCTCACCAGATTTTCCCTATCAGCCCCAGCATTTT.